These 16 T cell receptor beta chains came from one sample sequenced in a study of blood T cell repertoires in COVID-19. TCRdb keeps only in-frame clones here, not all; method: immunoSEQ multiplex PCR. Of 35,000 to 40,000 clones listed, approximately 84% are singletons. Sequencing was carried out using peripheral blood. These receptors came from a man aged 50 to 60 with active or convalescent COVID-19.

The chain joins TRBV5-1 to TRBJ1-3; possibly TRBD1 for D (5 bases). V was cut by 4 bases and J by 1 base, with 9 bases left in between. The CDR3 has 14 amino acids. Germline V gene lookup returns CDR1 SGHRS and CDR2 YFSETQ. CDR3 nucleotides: TGCGCCAGCAGCGGAGGGGATTCTGGAAACACCATATATTTT. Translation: CASSGGDSGNTIYF.

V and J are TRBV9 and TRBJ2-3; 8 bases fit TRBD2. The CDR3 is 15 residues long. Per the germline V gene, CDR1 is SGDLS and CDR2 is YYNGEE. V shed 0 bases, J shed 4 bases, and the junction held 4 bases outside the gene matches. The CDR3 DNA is TGTGCCAGCAGCGTAGAACGGGGGGGCCCAGATACGCAGTATTTT. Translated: CASSVERGGPDTQYF.

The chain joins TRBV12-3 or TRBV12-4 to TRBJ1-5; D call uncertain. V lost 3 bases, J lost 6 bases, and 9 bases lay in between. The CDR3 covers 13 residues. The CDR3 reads CASSLAIAQPQHF. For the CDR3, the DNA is TGTGCCAGCAGTTTGGCCATCGCTCAGCCCCAGCATTTT.

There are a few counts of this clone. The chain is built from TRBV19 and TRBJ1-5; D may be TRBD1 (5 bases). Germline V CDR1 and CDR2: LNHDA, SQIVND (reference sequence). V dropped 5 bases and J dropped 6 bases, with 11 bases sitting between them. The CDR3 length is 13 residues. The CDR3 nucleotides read TGTGCCAGTAGTCCCGCAGGGTTTCAGCCCCAGCATTTT. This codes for CASSPAGFQPQHF.

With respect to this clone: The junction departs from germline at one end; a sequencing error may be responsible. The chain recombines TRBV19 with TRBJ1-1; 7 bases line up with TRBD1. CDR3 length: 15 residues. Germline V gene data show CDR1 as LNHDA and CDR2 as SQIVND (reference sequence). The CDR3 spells CASSLEQGMGTEAFF. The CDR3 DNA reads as TGTGCCAGTAGTTTAGAACAGGGGATGGGGACTGAAGCTTTCTTT.

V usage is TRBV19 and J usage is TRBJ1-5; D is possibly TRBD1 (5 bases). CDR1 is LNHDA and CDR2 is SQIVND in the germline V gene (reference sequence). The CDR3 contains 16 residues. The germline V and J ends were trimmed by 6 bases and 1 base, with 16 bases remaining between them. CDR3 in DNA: TGTGCCAGTAGCCAGACCGACAGTTTAAGCAATCAGCCCCAGCATTTT. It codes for CASSQTDSLSNQPQHF.

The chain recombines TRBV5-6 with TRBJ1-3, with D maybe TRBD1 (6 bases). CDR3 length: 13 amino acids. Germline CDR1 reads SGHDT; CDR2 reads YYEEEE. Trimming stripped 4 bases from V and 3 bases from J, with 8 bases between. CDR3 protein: CASSRTVGNTIYF. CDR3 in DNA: TGTGCCAGCAGCCGGACAGTTGGAAACACCATATATTTT.

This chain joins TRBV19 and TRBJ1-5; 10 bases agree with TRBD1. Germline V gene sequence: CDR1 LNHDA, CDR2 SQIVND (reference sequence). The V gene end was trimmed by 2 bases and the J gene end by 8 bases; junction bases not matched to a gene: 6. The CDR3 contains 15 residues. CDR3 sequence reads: CASSIRDRGIEPQHF. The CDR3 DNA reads TGTGCCAGTAGTATAAGGGACAGGGGCATAGAGCCCCAGCATTTT.

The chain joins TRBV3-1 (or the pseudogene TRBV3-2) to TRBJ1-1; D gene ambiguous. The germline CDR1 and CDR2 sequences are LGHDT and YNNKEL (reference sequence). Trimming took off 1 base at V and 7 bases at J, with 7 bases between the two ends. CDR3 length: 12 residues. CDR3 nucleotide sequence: TGTGCCAGCAGCCAAGTTGAGGGTGAAGCTTTCTTT. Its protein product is CASSQVEGEAFF.

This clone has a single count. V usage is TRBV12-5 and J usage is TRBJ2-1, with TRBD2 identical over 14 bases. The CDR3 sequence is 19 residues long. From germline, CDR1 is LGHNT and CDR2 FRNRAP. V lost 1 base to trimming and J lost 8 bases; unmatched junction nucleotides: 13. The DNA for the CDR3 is TGTGCTAGTGGTTTGGATTACTTAAGGGGACTAGCGGGGGTCGATGAGCAGTTCTTC. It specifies CASGLDYLRGLAGVDEQFF.

In nucleotides, the CDR3 is TGCGCCAGCAGCCTAGCGGGGCTCTATAATGAGCAGTTCTTC. It yields the protein CASSLAGLYNEQFF. This chain connects TRBV10-2 to TRBJ2-1; TRBD2 aligns across 9 bases. The V segment lost 6 bases and the J segment 7 bases; nucleotides outside the gene matches: 7. The length of the CDR3 is 14 residues. Germline lookup yields CDR1 WSHSY and CDR2 SAAADI.

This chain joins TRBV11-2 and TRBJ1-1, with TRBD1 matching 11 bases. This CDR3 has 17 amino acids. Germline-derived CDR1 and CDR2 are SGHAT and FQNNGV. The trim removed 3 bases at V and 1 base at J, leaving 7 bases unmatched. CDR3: CASSLKGTGGPNTEAFF. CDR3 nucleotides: TGTGCCAGCAGCTTGAAGGGGACAGGGGGGCCGAACACTGAAGCTTTCTTT.

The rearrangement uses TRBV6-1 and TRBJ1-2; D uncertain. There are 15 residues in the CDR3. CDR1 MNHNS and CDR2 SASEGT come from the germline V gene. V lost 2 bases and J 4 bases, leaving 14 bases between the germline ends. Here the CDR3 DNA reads TGTGCCAGCAGTGAATTCAAACCATCGGGCTATGGCTACACCTTC. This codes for CASSEFKPSGYGYTF.

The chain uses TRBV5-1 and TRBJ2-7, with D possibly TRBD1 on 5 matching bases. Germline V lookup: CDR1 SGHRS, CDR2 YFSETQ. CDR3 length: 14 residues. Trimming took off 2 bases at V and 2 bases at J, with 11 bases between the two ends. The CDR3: CASSFQQAPYEQYF. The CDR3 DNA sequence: TGCGCCAGCAGCTTCCAACAGGCGCCCTACGAGCAGTACTTC.

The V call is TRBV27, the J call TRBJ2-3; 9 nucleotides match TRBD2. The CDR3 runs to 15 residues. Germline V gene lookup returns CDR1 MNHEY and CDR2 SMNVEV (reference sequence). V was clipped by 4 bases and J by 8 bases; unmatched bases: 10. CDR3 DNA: TGTGCCAGCAGTTCCCTGGCGGGGGGGCCTCCTACGCAGTATTTT. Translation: CASSSLAGGPPTQYF.

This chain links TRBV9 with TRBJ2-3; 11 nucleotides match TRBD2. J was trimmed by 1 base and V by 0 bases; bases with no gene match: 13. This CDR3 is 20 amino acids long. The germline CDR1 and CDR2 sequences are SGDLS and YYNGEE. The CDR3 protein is CASSVGISGGAWRGTDTQYF. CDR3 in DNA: TGTGCCAGCAGCGTAGGGATTAGCGGGGGGGCATGGCGGGGCACAGATACGCAGTATTTT.